Presented here are 32 T cell receptor beta chains from one specimen sequenced in a study of T cells in Graves' hyperthyroidism and ophthalmopathy. Amplification yielded TCR beta CDR3 regions, with RNA transcripts as the source. The TCR CDR3 was amplified in a first-round RT-PCR using the HTBI primer set. One entry per CDR3 protein, called by TCRdb with MiXCR from the multiplex PCR reads. This sample has around 800,000 distinct CDR3 sequences, with 38% found just once. The sample consisted of blood. The receptors come from a man between 18 and 29 years old with Graves' hyperthyroidism.

This sequence joins TRBV7-2 and TRBJ2-7; tentative D call: TRBD2 (6 bases). With the DNA end fitting TRBJ2-1 better, the J assignment may be wrong. This CDR3 contains 12 residues. Germline CDR1 reads SGHTA; CDR2 reads FQGNSA. For the CDR3, the DNA is TGTGCCAGCAGTTTGGACGGGGGTGAGCAGTTCTTC. It yields the protein CASSLDGGEQFF.

The table lists this clonotype with a count of one. J is TRBJ2-5 and V is TRBV9; 10 bases align to TRBD2. Germline assignment: CDR1 SGDLS and CDR2 YYNGEE. With 2 bases clipped from V and 5 bases from J, the junction kept 6 bases outside the gene matches. This CDR3 spans 15 amino acids. CDR3 residues: CASSVLAGDGETQYF. The CDR3 bases are TGTGCCAGCAGCGTCCTAGCGGGAGATGGGGAGACCCAGTACTTC.

This clonotype showed up many times. This chain connects TRBV19 to TRBJ2-2; D perhaps matches TRBD1 (6 bases). Looked up from germline, CDR1 is LNHDA and CDR2 is SQIVND (reference sequence). The CDR3 loop spans 14 amino acids. Trimming stripped 4 bases from V and 3 bases from J, with 9 bases between. Here the CDR3 reads CASSTTGYTGELFF. The DNA for the CDR3 is TGTGCCAGTAGTACTACAGGGTACACCGGGGAGCTGTTTTTT.

Notes on this clonotype: One end of the junction does not line up with germline, which may come from a read error. This rearrangement joins TRBV10-3 to TRBJ1-5; the match to TRBD1 covers 9 bases. Germline V gene sequence: CDR1 ENHRY, CDR2 SYGVKD. This CDR3 has 15 amino acids. CDR3 amino acids: CASSGQGWLNQPQHF. DNA for the CDR3: TGTGCCAGCAGTGGACAGGGGTGGTTGAATCAGCCCCAGCATTTT.

This clonotype was detected only a few times. One junction end does not reproduce the germline sequence, and a read error may be involved. V usage is TRBV20-1 and J usage is TRBJ2-7; D possibly corresponds to TRBD1 (6 bases). The CDR3 is 13 amino acids. Per the germline V gene, CDR1 is DFQATT and CDR2 is SNEGSKA (reference sequence). CDR3 region: CSARGGASYEQYF. Here the CDR3 DNA reads TGCAGTGCCAGAGGGGGAGCCTCCTACGAGCAGTACTTC.

Concerning this clonotype: Germline is not matched at one junction end, which may reflect a read error. The chain has TRBV25-1 and TRBJ2-5; D gene uncertain. CDR1 MGHDK and CDR2 SYGVNS come from the germline V gene. The CDR3 length is 14 residues. The CDR3 loop reads CVSSQVLLGETQYF. DNA for the CDR3: TGCGTCAGCAGCCAAGTTCTCCTGGGGGAGACCCAGTACTTC.

This clonotype has a count of ten or more. This chain uses TRBV29-1 with TRBJ2-2; 7 bases map to TRBD2. The CDR3 has 13 residues. The trim removed 7 bases at V and 6 bases at J, leaving 8 bases unmatched. The germline gives CDR1 SQVTM, CDR2 ANQGSEA. The DNA of the CDR3 is TGCAGCGCTGGCGGACTAGGGTCCGGGGAGCTGTTTTTT. Translated, it gives CSAGGLGSGELFF.

Ten or more counts support this clonotype. The J gene is TRBJ2-5, the V gene TRBV20-1; weak D call: TRBD1 (7 bases). The CDR3 runs to 11 residues. Germline V lookup: CDR1 DFQATT, CDR2 SNEGSKA (reference sequence). Trimming removed 6 bases from V and 6 bases from J, with 11 bases in between. CDR3 sequence (DNA): TGCAGTGCCAGGGGGGACAAGACCCAGTACTTC. Translation gives CSARGDKTQYF.

This clonotype was counted at least ten times. This chain joins TRBV7-6 and TRBJ2-5; D unresolved. Germline CDR1 SGHVS, CDR2 FNYEAQ. The ends were cut back, 7 bases at V and 2 bases at J, with 5 bases in the middle. CDR3 size: 11 residues. The CDR3: CASMAQETQYF. CDR3 DNA sequence: TGTGCCAGCATGGCACAAGAGACCCAGTACTTC. Full variable domain (remainder filled in from reference TRBV7-6 and TRBJ2-5): GAGVSQSPRYKVTKRGQDVALRCDPISGHVSLYWYRQALGQGPEFLTYFNYEAQQDKSGLPNDRFSAERPEGSISTLTIQRTEQRDSAMYRCASMAQETQYFGPGTRLLVL.

The chain couples TRBV13 to TRBJ1-1; TRBD1 matches at 9 bases. The germline CDR1 and CDR2 sequences are PRHDT and FYEKMQ (reference sequence). This CDR3 contains 14 residues. Unmatched junction bases numbered 4, after V lost 4 bases and J lost 4 bases. The CDR3 protein is CASSSLTGGTEAFF. The CDR3 coding sequence is TGTGCCAGCAGCTCCCTGACAGGGGGCACTGAAGCTTTCTTT.

This clonotype was detected only a few times. The chain joins TRBV6-5 to TRBJ2-7; 9 bases match TRBD2. With V trimmed by 6 bases and J by 7 bases, 7 bases remained unmatched. CDR1 and CDR2 (germline): MNHEY, SVGAGI. CDR3 length equals 13 residues. The CDR3 protein is CASSPPLAGEQYF. Here the CDR3 DNA reads TGTGCCAGCAGCCCACCGCTAGCGGGAGAGCAGTACTTC.

The CDR3 bases are TGTGCCAGCAGCTCGGAGGGTTTTCTGGGTGAAGCTTTCTTT. Translation: CASSSEGFLGEAFF. The rearrangement uses TRBV5-8 and TRBJ1-1; D not resolved. The length of the CDR3 is 14 residues. V was trimmed by 3 bases and J by 7 bases, leaving 16 bases between them. Germline CDR1 reads SGHTS; CDR2 reads YDEGEE.

This clonotype was recorded a few times. V gene TRBV29-1 combines with J gene TRBJ1-2, with D perhaps matching TRBD1 (5 bases). Trimming removed 6 bases at V and 4 bases at J, with 15 bases between. Germline V gene sequence: CDR1 SQVTM, CDR2 ANQGSEA. CDR3 length: 13 amino acids. The CDR3 here is CSVATVASYGYTF. In DNA, the CDR3 is TGCAGCGTGGCGACAGTGGCTAGCTATGGCTACACCTTC.

This clonotype was picked up a small number of times. V usage is TRBV7-2 and J usage is TRBJ2-7; 13 nucleotides match TRBD2. CDR3 length: 18 residues. Germline trimming cut 4 bases from V and 2 bases from J; bases unmatched to any gene: 11. Germline CDR1 SGHTA, CDR2 FQGNSA. CDR3 protein: CASSSKLAGGIGAYEQYF. The CDR3 nucleotides read TGTGCCAGCAGCTCGAAACTAGCGGGAGGGATCGGGGCCTACGAGCAGTACTTC.

This clonotype was picked up a small number of times. This chain links TRBV7-9 with TRBJ2-7; no clear D gene. In germline, CDR1 is SEHNR, CDR2 FQNEAQ (reference sequence). The CDR3 totals 11 residues. Trimming removed 4 bases at V and 7 bases at J, with 8 bases between. CDR3 bases: TGTGCCAGCAGCTCCTCTACAGAGCAGTACTTC. Translated, it gives CASSSSTEQYF. The full variable domain, with the rest looked up from reference TRBV7-9 and TRBJ2-7, is DTGVSQNPRHKITKRGQNVTFRCDPISEHNRLYWYRQTLGQGPEFLTYFQNEAQLEKSRLLSDRFSAERPKGSFSTLEIQRTEQGDSAMYLCASSSSTEQYFGPGTRLTVT.

The sample holds many counts of this clonotype. The rearrangement links TRBV10-3 to TRBJ1-6; 7 nucleotides line up with TRBD1. The CDR3 covers 14 residues. The germline gives CDR1 ENHRY, CDR2 SYGVKD. Unmatched junction bases numbered 7, after V lost 2 bases and J lost 12 bases. This CDR3 reads CAISEDRVKGPLHF. CDR3 nucleotide sequence: TGTGCCATCAGTGAGGACAGGGTGAAGGGACCCCTCCACTTT.

This clonotype appeared a few times. V and J are TRBV7-9 and TRBJ1-4; no clear D. V was trimmed by 6 bases and J by 4 bases, leaving 6 bases between them. Germline loops: CDR1 SEHNR, CDR2 FQNEAQ (reference sequence). This CDR3 has 12 residues. The CDR3 reads CASRPLNEKLFF. The CDR3 DNA reads TGTGCCAGCAGGCCCCTTAATGAAAAACTGTTTTTT.

This clonotype appeared many times. J is TRBJ1-3 and V is TRBV9; TRBD1 might be the D (5 bases). Germline V gene lookup returns CDR1 SGDLS and CDR2 YYNGEE. V was cut by 7 bases and J by 2 bases, with 7 bases left in between. The CDR3 is made up of 12 amino acids. CDR3 protein: CASGGAGNTIYF. The CDR3 DNA reads TGTGCCAGCGGGGGGGCTGGAAACACCATATATTTT.

In this sample, this clonotype turned up once. This sequence joins TRBV7-9 and TRBJ1-4, with 8 bases aligning to TRBD1. The CDR3 runs 15 residues. Germline CDR1 is SEHNR and CDR2 is FQNEAQ (reference sequence). Trimming at V came to 5 bases and at J to 12 bases, leaving 14 bases not matched to a gene. CDR3 nucleotides: TGTGCCAGCAGCCGAGAGGGACAGGCGATTGGGGAACTGTTTTTT. The encoded protein is CASSREGQAIGELFF.

About this clonotype itself: An end of the junction does not agree with germline; a read error may underlie this. V is TRBV10-3 and J is TRBJ2-7; 7 nucleotides align to TRBD1. The CDR3 length is 14 residues. CDR1 is ENHRY, CDR2 SYGVKD, per germline. The CDR3 reads CASSETQGEGEQYF. CDR3 nucleotides: TGTGCCAGCAGTGAAACCCAGGGGGAAGGCGAGCAGTACTTC.

V is TRBV4-1 and J is TRBJ2-5; D is unresolved. CDR1 is MGHRA, CDR2 YSYEKL, per germline. V shed 0 bases and J shed 3 bases, with 11 bases lying between them. The CDR3 covers 15 residues. This CDR3 is CASSQDPYREETQYF. DNA of the CDR3: TGCGCCAGCAGCCAAGATCCATACAGAGAAGAGACCCAGTACTTC.

Comments on this clonotype: Relative to the germline gene, one junction end is altered; a read error may explain this. The chain links TRBV4-1 to TRBJ1-6; D is perhaps TRBD1 (5 bases). The CDR3 length is 15 residues. Per germline, CDR1 MGHRA and CDR2 YSYEKL. For the CDR3, the DNA is TGCGCCAGCGGCCAACGGGGCCAGGGAAATTCACCCCTCCACTTT. Protein sequence: CASGQRGQGNSPLHF.

About this clonotype itself: Being one base from a much bigger clone, this may be a read error. The rearrangement links TRBV5-3 to TRBJ2-7; perhaps TRBD1 as D (6 bases). TRBV5-3 qualifies as an ORF whose function is uncertain. This CDR3 contains 13 residues. In DNA form, the CDR3 reads TGTGCCAGCAGCTGTTCAGGGGACGTCGAGCAGTACTTC. As protein: CASSCSGDVEQYF.

This clonotype was counted many times. The J gene is TRBJ2-6, the V gene TRBV29-1; 7 bases are a match to TRBD1. CDR1 is SQVTM and CDR2 is ANQGSEA in the germline V gene. The CDR3 extends over 14 amino acids. Trimming took 4 bases from V and 2 from J; bases not matched to a gene: 2. The CDR3 reads CSVAQGAGANVLTF. CDR3 DNA: TGCAGCGTTGCCCAGGGGGCTGGGGCCAACGTCCTGACTTTC.

V gene TRBV6-6 combines with J gene TRBJ1-1; 8 nucleotides agree with TRBD1. V dropped 6 bases and J dropped 1; count of bases not matched to a gene: 4. CDR1 is MNHNY and CDR2 is SVGAGI in the germline V gene (reference sequence). This CDR3 comprises 14 residues. This CDR3 is CASRRTGWNTEAFF. The CDR3 region has the DNA TGTGCCAGCAGAAGGACAGGGTGGAACACTGAAGCTTTCTTT.

The rearrangement links TRBV5-6 to TRBJ2-7; maybe TRBD1 (5 bases). With 4 bases removed from V and 7 bases from J, the gap between germline ends came to 12 bases. The germline V gene has CDR1 SGHDT and CDR2 YYEEEE. This CDR3 contains 12 residues. The CDR3, as DNA: TGTGCCAGCAGCCCTTGGAAGGGGGAGCAGTACTTC. This translates into CASSPWKGEQYF.

V and J are TRBV25-1 and TRBJ1-1, with unresolved D. Germline loops: CDR1 MGHDK, CDR2 SYGVNS. V was clipped by 5 bases and J by 7 bases, with 14 bases between them. The CDR3 sequence is 13 residues long. For the CDR3, the DNA is TGTGCCAGCAGTTCCCACTACGGGAGTGAAGCTTTCTTT. Translation gives CASSSHYGSEAFF.

This clonotype was counted ten times or more. The chain employs TRBV14 and TRBJ1-2; the D is unclear. V was shortened by 4 bases and J by 4 bases, with 7 bases between the two germline ends. Per germline, CDR1 SGHDN and CDR2 FVKESK. This CDR3 has 12 residues. The CDR3 bases are TGTGCCAGCAGCCGAGGAGGCTATGGCTACACCTTC. Encoded protein: CASSRGGYGYTF.

This clonotype was detected a few times. The chain employs TRBV5-1 and TRBJ2-5; either TRBD1 or TRBD2 may fit D (5 bases each). The CDR3 length is 13 residues. The germline V gene encodes CDR1 SGHRS and CDR2 YFSETQ. Between the trimmed V and J ends, which lost 6 bases and 5 bases, there was a span of 14 bases. Written as DNA, the CDR3 is TGCGCCAGCACGGAATGGGGCGGGGAGACCCAGTACTTC. It specifies CASTEWGGETQYF.

Worth noting for this clonotype: Since a much larger clone is just one base distant, this may be a read error. The chain employs TRBV10-2 and TRBJ2-2; no clear D. This CDR3 is 13 amino acids long. Per the germline V gene, CDR1 is WSHSY and CDR2 is SAAADI. The CDR3: CAGRLMVTGELFF. For the CDR3, the DNA is TGCGCCGGCAGATTAATGGTGACCGGGGAGCTGTTTTTT.

The table lists this clonotype with a few counts. Written as DNA, the CDR3 is TGTGCCAGCAGCTTAACTCTAGCCCACGAGCAGTACTTC. It codes for CASSLTLAHEQYF. This chain connects TRBV7-9 to TRBJ2-7, with a weak D call TRBD2 (5 bases). CDR3 length: 13 residues. Germline V CDR1 and CDR2: SEHNR, FQNEAQ (reference sequence). Trimming removed 2 bases from V and 5 bases from J, with 10 bases in between.

In its sample, this clonotype was seen a few times. The chain is built from TRBV5-4 and TRBJ1-1, with 8 bases identical to TRBD1. V shed 0 bases and J 0 bases; nucleotides not matched to a gene: 10. Per the germline V gene, CDR1 is SGHNT and CDR2 is YYREEE (reference sequence). The CDR3 has 18 amino acids. CDR3 nucleotide sequence: TGTGCCAGCAGCTTGGGGGAGACAGGGGAAACCATGAACACTGAAGCTTTCTTT. It is translated as CASSLGETGETMNTEAFF.